This T cell receptor beta chain was recorded in a study of T cells after somatic rescue of genetic block. The germline V gene encodes CDR1 ENHRY and CDR2 SYGVKD. The ends lost 4 bases at V and 6 bases at J; junction bases unmatched: 4. This CDR3 region has 14 residues. Here immunoSEQ multiplex PCR was the method, and the copy in TCRdb shows in-frame clones only, minus some. Altogether approximately 110,000 clones are present, 75% to 95% being singletons, with the ten largest covering more than 1.4%. This TCR was recovered from a young woman. The source material was peripheral blood mononuclear cells (PBMCs). This chain links TRBV10-3 with TRBJ2-1; 9 bases agree with TRBD1. The CDR3 protein is CAISGGQGSNEQFF. The CDR3 region has the DNA TGTGCCATCAGTGGTGGACAGGGGAGCAATGAGCAGTTCTTC.